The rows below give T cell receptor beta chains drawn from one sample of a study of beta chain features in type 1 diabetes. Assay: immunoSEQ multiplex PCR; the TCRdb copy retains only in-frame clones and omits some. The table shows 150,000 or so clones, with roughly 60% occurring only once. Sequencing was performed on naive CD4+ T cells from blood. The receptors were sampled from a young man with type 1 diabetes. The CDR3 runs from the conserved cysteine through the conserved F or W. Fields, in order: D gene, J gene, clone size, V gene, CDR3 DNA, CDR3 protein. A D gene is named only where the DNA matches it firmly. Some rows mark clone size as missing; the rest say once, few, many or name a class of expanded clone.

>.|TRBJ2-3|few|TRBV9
TGTGCCAGCAGCCCCGGAGGTTTAGCGGCCAGCACAGATACGCAGTATTTT
CASSPGGLAASTDTQYF
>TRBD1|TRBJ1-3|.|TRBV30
TGTGCCTGGACCCGACAGGGGGCGATTCGGTTT
CAWTRQGAIRF
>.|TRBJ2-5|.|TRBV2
TGTGCCAGCAGTGTAGTGGAGACCCAGTACTTC
CASSVVETQYF
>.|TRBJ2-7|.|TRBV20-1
TGCAGTGCTAGAGTAGGCGGAGAGCAGTACTTC
CSARVGGEQYF
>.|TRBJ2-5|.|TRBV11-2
TGTGCCAGCAGCTTAGTAAGGCCAGCGGGCGGAGAGACCCAGTACTTC
CASSLVRPAGGETQYF
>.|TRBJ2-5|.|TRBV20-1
TGCAGTGCTGGGCGGGAGACCCAGTACTTC
CSAGRETQYF
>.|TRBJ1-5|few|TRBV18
TGTGCCAGCTCTCGAGGGGATAGCAATCAGCCCCAGCATTTT
CASSRGDSNQPQHF
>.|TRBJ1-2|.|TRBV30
TGTGCCTGGAGTAGGGGCGAAAGCTATGGCTACACCTTC
CAWSRGESYGYTF
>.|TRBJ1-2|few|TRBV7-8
TGTGCCAGCACCGGACTGTCCGGAAACTATGGCTACACCTTC
CASTGLSGNYGYTF
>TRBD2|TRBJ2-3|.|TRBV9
TGTGCCAGCAGCGCCCTAGCGGCAGATACGCAGTATTTT
CASSALAADTQYF
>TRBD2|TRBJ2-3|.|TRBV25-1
TGTGCCAGCAGTATTGAGCGGGGAAGGGCAGATACGCAGTATTTT
CASSIERGRADTQYF
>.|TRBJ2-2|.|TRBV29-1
TGCAGCGTTCCACACAGGTCGAACACCGGGGAGCTGTTTTTT
CSVPHRSNTGELFF
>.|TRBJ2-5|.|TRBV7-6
TGTGCCAGCAGCGGAGGGGGTGCTGGGGGAGAGACCCAGTACTTC
CASSGGGAGGETQYF
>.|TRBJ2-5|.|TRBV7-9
TGTGCCAGCAGCCGCTACGGGGGCCGGGAGACCCAGTACTTC
CASSRYGGRETQYF
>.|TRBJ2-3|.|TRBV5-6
TGTGCCAGCAGCTTGGGAGATACGCAGTATTTT
CASSLGDTQYF
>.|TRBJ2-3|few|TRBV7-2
TGTGCCAGCAGCTTAGTAGGCGGTACTAGCACAGATACGCAGTATTTT
CASSLVGGTSTDTQYF
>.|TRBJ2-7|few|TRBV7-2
TGTGCCAGCAGCTTACGGTACGAGCAGTACTTC
CASSLRYEQYF
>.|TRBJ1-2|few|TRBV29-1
TGCAGCGTTGAAGGGGAATCTAACTATGGCTACACCTTC
CSVEGESNYGYTF
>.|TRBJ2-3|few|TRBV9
TGTGCCAGCAGCGTAGGTCCGAGAAGCACAGATACGCAGTATTTT
CASSVGPRSTDTQYF
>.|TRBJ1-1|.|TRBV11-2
TGTGCCAGCAGCTCCGACAGTGAAGCTTTCTTT
CASSSDSEAFF
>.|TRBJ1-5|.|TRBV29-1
TGCAGCGTTGAATGGGACCATTCAGCCCAGCATTTT
CSVEWDHSAQHF
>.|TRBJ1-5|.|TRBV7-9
TGTGCCAGCAGCTGGAATAGAGGGCCCCAGCATTTT
CASSWNRGPQHF
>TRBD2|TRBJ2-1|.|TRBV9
TGTGCCAGCAGCGGCGGGAGCTCCTACAATGAGCAGTTCTTC
CASSGGSSYNEQFF
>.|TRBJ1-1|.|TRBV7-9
TGTGCCAGCAGCCCCGATGGGCGGGGGAACACTGAAGCTTTCTTT
CASSPDGRGNTEAFF
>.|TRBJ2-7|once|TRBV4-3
TGCGCCAGCAGCCAAGATAGAAACGTGGGGGAGCAGTACTTC
CASSQDRNVGEQYF
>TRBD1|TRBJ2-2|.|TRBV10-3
TGTGCCATCAGTGGGGACAGCACCGGGGAGCTGTTTTTT
CAISGDSTGELFF
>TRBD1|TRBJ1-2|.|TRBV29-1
TGCAGCGTTGACCTTCAGACAGGGCTATATGGCTACACCTTC
CSVDLQTGLYGYTF
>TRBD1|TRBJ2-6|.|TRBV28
TGTGCCACCGAAAGGGGGCCTGGGGCCAACGTCCTGACTTTC
CATERGPGANVLTF
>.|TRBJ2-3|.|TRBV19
TGTGCCAGTAGCCTCACAGATACGCAGTATTTT
CASSLTDTQYF
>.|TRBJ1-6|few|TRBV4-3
TGCGCCAGCAGCCAAGAGGCGAATTCACCCCTCCACTTT
CASSQEANSPLHF
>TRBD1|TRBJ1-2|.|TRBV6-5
TGTGCCAGCAGACCGACAGGGTCCTATGGCTACACCTTC
CASRPTGSYGYTF
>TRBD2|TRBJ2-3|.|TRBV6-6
TGTGCCAGCAGTTACTCCGGGACTAGCCGAGATACGCAGTATTTT
CASSYSGTSRDTQYF
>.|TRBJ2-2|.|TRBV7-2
TGTGCCAGCAGCTTAGAGGGCACCGGGGAGCTGTTTTTT
CASSLEGTGELFF
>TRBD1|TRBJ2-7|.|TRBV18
TGTGCCAGCTCACCGCAGGGGGTTTACGAGCAGTACTTC
CASSPQGVYEQYF
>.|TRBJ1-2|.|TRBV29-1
TGCAGCGCCGGTACCCCAAACTATGGCTACACCTTC
CSAGTPNYGYTF
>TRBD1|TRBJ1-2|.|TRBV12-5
TGTGCTAGTGGTTGGGGACAGGGAGATGGCTACACCTTC
CASGWGQGDGYTF
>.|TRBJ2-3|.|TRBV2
TGTGCCAGCAGTATGGACGGTAATACGCAGTATTTT
CASSMDGNTQYF
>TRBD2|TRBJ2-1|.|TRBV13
TGTGCCAGCAGCTTAGAGCGGGGGCCTTCCAGGGACAATGAGCAGTTCTTC
CASSLERGPSRDNEQFF
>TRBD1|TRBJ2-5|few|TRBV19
TGTGCCAGTAGTGCCTGGACAGGTCAAGAGACCCAGTACTTC
CASSAWTGQETQYF
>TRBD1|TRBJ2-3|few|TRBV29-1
TGCAGCGTCCCGGACAGGAAAGTAAGCACAGATACGCAGTATTTT
CSVPDRKVSTDTQYF
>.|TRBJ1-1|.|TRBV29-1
TGCAGCGCCGCGACACAAATGAACACTGAAGCTTTCTTT
CSAATQMNTEAFF
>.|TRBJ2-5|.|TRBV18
TGTGCCAGCTCCCCGAGGGGCGAAGAGACCCAGTACTTC
CASSPRGEETQYF
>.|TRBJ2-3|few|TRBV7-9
TGTGCCAGCAGCTTAGTGGTCGCTACATACACAGATACGCAGTATTTT
CASSLVVATYTDTQYF
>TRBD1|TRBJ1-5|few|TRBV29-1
TGCAGCGCCGGACAGGGGAATCAGCCCCAGCATTTT
CSAGQGNQPQHF
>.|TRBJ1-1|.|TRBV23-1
TGCGCCAGCAGTCATCCCTACAGACAGGAGCAGAACACTGAAGCTTTCTTT
CASSHPYRQEQNTEAFF
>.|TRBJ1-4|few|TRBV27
TGTGCCAGCAGTTTACAGGGGCTGAATGAAAAACTGTTTTTT
CASSLQGLNEKLFF
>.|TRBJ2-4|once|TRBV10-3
TGTGCCATCAGTCGGGAAGGAACCAAAAACATTCAGTACTTC
CAISREGTKNIQYF
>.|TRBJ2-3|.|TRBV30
TGTGCCTGGAGTGTAGGGGTAGATACGCAGTATTTT
CAWSVGVDTQYF
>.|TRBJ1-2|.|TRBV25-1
TGTGCCAGCAGATCTTCAGGGAACTATGGCTACACCTTC
CASRSSGNYGYTF
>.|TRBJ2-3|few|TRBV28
TGTGCCAGCAGTTTACGAACAGCCGGCACAGATACGCAGTATTTT
CASSLRTAGTDTQYF